This T cell receptor beta chain was sequenced for a study of OX40 agonist ivuxolimab in advanced cancers. Study at large: Anti-PD-1, anti-PD-L1 or anti-CTLA-4 therapy given earlier was allowed, and around 40% had some.

Study findings and constraints: The mean number of expanded clones was higher in CD8+ T cells than in CD4+.

Sequencing used immunoSEQ multiplex PCR; TCRdb keeps in-frame clones, though not all of them. The sample has 40,000 to 55,000 clones; over 80% are singletons. People who had autoimmune disease history or systemic immunosuppression were excluded. Cycle 7 day 1, cycle 4 day 1, and baseline were the timepoints at which blood was sampled. Per the germline V gene, CDR1 is SNHLY and CDR2 is FYNNEI. V shed 5 bases and J 2 bases; nucleotides not matched to a gene: 7. CDR3 size: 15 residues. A remark on this clone: The target antigen is unknown.

The chain recombines TRBV2 with TRBJ1-2; TRBD1 matches 8 bases. The input for sequencing was CD4+ or CD8+ T cells sorted from blood, taken in a trial of the OX40 agonist ivuxolimab. This sequence originates from an adult with an advanced solid tumor such as melanoma, head and neck, liver or kidney cancer. CDR3 protein: CASSRTGRSNYGYTF. The DNA of the CDR3 is TGTGCCAGCAGTAGGACAGGGAGGTCGAACTATGGCTACACCTTC.